The 20 T cell receptor beta chains below were found in one sample sequenced in a study of blood T cells in healthy people across ages. A J-beta primer mix and a sample-barcoded 5' primer were used in a second PCR of roughly 7 to 12 cycles. TCRdb recomputed calls from the 5' RACE reads with MiXCR, one row per CDR3 protein. There are around 800,000 distinct CDR3 sequences in the sample; 35% to 50% occur only once, and 15% to 20% lies in the top ten. Source material: blood. The receptor source for this set is an older man in good health.

V and J are TRBV12-3 or TRBV12-4 and TRBJ2-7; the D gene is possibly TRBD1 (5 bases). The CDR3 has 15 amino acids. V was pared by 7 bases and J by 7 bases, with 23 bases between. The CDR3, as DNA: TGTGCCAGCAATATAGGGGCAACGTTAGGCAATGAGCAGTACTTC. As protein: CASNIGATLGNEQYF.

This clonotype was observed a handful of times. Here the CDR3 reads CASSPGRGQETQYF. The CDR3 DNA follows: TGTGCCAGCAGCCCCGGTCGGGGACAAGAGACCCAGTACTTC. This sequence joins TRBV7-9 and TRBJ2-5; a weak D match, TRBD2 (5 bases). Germline CDR1 SEHNR, CDR2 FQNEAQ (reference sequence). The CDR3 runs 14 residues. The V end lost 5 bases, the J end lost 2 bases, and 12 bases lay between the germline ends.

This chain links TRBV11-2 with TRBJ2-7; 11 bases are a match to TRBD1. The ends lost 10 bases at V and 4 bases at J; junction bases unmatched: 3. This CDR3 has 12 residues. CDR1 is SGHAT, CDR2 FQNNGV, per germline. CDR3 residues: CATGTGGYEQYF. In DNA, the CDR3 is TGTGCCACCGGGACAGGGGGTTACGAGCAGTACTTC.

J is TRBJ2-7 and V is TRBV7-9, with 8 positions matching TRBD1. The CDR3 runs to 14 residues. J gave up 7 bases and V 3 bases, and 8 bases lay outside the gene matches. Germline V gene sequence: CDR1 SEHNR, CDR2 FQNEAQ (reference sequence). CDR3 loop: CASSFGDRWNEQYF. CDR3 bases: TGTGCCAGCAGCTTTGGGGACAGGTGGAATGAGCAGTACTTC.

This clonotype was seen a few times. The rearrangement uses TRBV5-1 and TRBJ2-1; TRBD1 aligns across 8 bases. The CDR3 extends over 13 amino acids. V lost 2 bases to trimming and J lost 14 bases; unmatched junction nucleotides: 9. Germline V gene data show CDR1 as SGHRS and CDR2 as YFSETQ. The CDR3 sequence: CASSLEQGGEKFF. CDR3 sequence (DNA): TGCGCCAGCAGCTTAGAACAGGGGGGCGAAAAGTTCTTC.

This clonotype was recorded many times. This chain uses TRBV5-1 with TRBJ2-3, with 8 bases that match TRBD2. CDR1 is SGHRS, CDR2 YFSETQ, per germline. Trimming took 4 bases from V and 5 from J; bases not matched to a gene: 9. The CDR3 has 15 residues. The DNA of the CDR3 is TGCGCCAGCAGCAGCGGGACTAGTAGCTTAGATACGCAGTATTTT. Translation: CASSSGTSSLDTQYF.

This clonotype was seen only a few times. The V and J genes are TRBV5-1 and TRBJ2-3; D not certain. Trimming left V 5 bases short and J 2 bases short, with 12 bases between. The CDR3 sequence is 14 residues long. The germline V gene encodes CDR1 SGHRS and CDR2 YFSETQ. The CDR3 DNA reads TGCGCCAGCAGTTCGGGCCTAAACACAGATACGCAGTATTTT. This translates into CASSSGLNTDTQYF.

Concerning this clonotype: Given a much more abundant clone one base away, this may be a read error. The chain links TRBV30 to TRBJ1-1; 7 nucleotides line up with TRBD1. The germline V gene encodes CDR1 GTSNPN and CDR2 SVGIG (reference sequence). The CDR3 extends over 14 amino acids. This CDR3 is CALNIGQVNTEVFF. The CDR3 region has the DNA TGTGCCTTAAACATCGGACAGGTGAACACTGAAGTTTTCTTT.

This clonotype appeared many times. This chain connects TRBV11-2 to TRBJ2-7; perhaps TRBD1 as D (6 bases). CDR3 length: 13 residues. Trimming shortened V by 4 bases and J by 3 bases, and 10 bases separated the two germline ends. In germline, CDR1 is SGHAT, CDR2 FQNNGV. Here the CDR3 reads CASSYGQNYEQYF. CDR3 coding DNA: TGTGCCAGCAGCTATGGACAGAACTACGAGCAGTACTTC. Drawing the rest from reference TRBV11-2 and TRBJ2-7, the complete variable domain is EAGVAQSPRYKIIEKRQSVAFWCNPISGHATLYWYQQILGQGPKLLIQFQNNGVVDDSQLPKDRFSAERLKGVDSTLKIQPAKLEDSAVYLCASSYGQNYEQYFGPGTRLTVT.

This clonotype turned up a few times. The chain links TRBV12-3 or TRBV12-4 to TRBJ2-1; D remains unclear. CDR3 length equals 17 residues. V gave up 5 bases and J gave up 3 bases, with 20 bases separating them. The CDR3 sequence is CASSPKRPPGGYNEQFF. CDR3 DNA: TGTGCCAGCAGTCCAAAACGGCCACCGGGTGGCTACAATGAGCAGTTCTTC.

The genes are TRBV20-1 and TRBJ2-3; 8 bases fit TRBD2. CDR3 length equals 15 residues. J gave up 3 bases and V 0 bases, and 5 bases lay outside the gene matches. Germline V gene sequence: CDR1 DFQATT, CDR2 SNEGSKA (reference sequence). The CDR3 sequence is CSAREPAGETDTQYF. The CDR3 DNA follows: TGCAGTGCTAGAGAACCAGCGGGAGAGACAGATACGCAGTATTTT.

The rearrangement joins TRBV6-5 to TRBJ1-2; a weak D match, TRBD1 (5 bases). V gave up 0 bases and J gave up 4 bases, with 12 bases separating them. The CDR3 has 15 amino acids. Germline CDR1 and CDR2: MNHEY and SVGAGI. CDR3 sequence: CASSYSGGSVYGYTF. CDR3 in DNA: TGTGCCAGCAGTTACTCTGGGGGTTCGGTCTATGGCTACACCTTC.

The genes are TRBV20-1 and TRBJ1-2; 8 bases agree with TRBD1. Unmatched junction bases numbered 16, after V lost 5 bases and J lost 8 bases. CDR1 is DFQATT, CDR2 SNEGSKA, per germline (reference sequence). This CDR3 has 15 residues. The chain's CDR3 is CSARPSTGARGGYTF. The CDR3 bases are TGCAGTGCTCGCCCTTCGACAGGGGCACGAGGCGGCTACACCTTC.

With respect to this clonotype: A much larger clone lies one base from this, so it may be a read error. This rearrangement joins TRBV10-3 to TRBJ2-5; TRBD1 matches at 9 bases. The CDR3 is made up of 15 amino acids. CDR1 and CDR2 from the germline V gene are ENHRY and SYGVKD. CDR3 residues: CAISRDREEQEAQYF. In DNA, the CDR3 is TGTGCCATCAGCCGGGACAGGGAAGAGCAAGAGGCCCAGTACTTC.

The rearrangement uses TRBV7-9 and TRBJ2-6; tentative D call: TRBD2 (6 bases). This CDR3 contains 16 residues. Trimming stripped 3 bases from V and 2 bases from J, with 11 bases between. Germline lookup yields CDR1 SEHNR and CDR2 FQNEAQ (reference sequence). CDR3 in amino acids: CASSLSGGTGANVLTF. CDR3 DNA: TGTGCCAGCAGCTTGAGTGGCGGGACTGGGGCCAACGTCCTGACTTTC.

This clonotype has just a few counts. The rearrangement links TRBV29-1 to TRBJ2-1; D gene unclear. The germline V gene has CDR1 SQVTM and CDR2 ANQGSEA. V lost 7 bases, J lost 7 bases, and 14 bases lay in between. The CDR3 sequence is 12 residues long. The CDR3 here is CSALPDGNEQFF. DNA of the CDR3: TGCAGCGCACTACCAGATGGAAATGAGCAGTTCTTC.

The chain recombines TRBV18 with TRBJ2-5; no firm D call. CDR1 and CDR2 (germline): KGHSH, LQKENI. This CDR3 is 12 amino acids long. Trimming stripped 5 bases from V and 0 bases from J, with 4 bases between. The chain's CDR3 is CASSKYQETQYF. CDR3 bases: TGTGCCAGCTCAAAGTACCAAGAGACCCAGTACTTC.

The chain recombines TRBV28 with TRBJ1-2, with a tentative D call TRBD1 (6 bases). Per germline, CDR1 MDHEN and CDR2 SYDVKM. The CDR3 covers 13 residues. V dropped 10 bases and J dropped 4 bases, with 16 bases sitting between them. In DNA form, the CDR3 reads TGTGCCACCGAAAACAGGGATATCTATGGCTACACCTTC. This codes for CATENRDIYGYTF.

In its sample, this clonotype was seen a few times. The J gene is TRBJ1-2, the V gene TRBV4-1, with D tentatively TRBD1 (6 bases). Trimming pared 0 bases from V and 4 bases from J, leaving 15 bases between. The CDR3 spans 16 residues. Germline assignment: CDR1 MGHRA and CDR2 YSYEKL. CDR3 region: CASSQDERGGGYGYTF. The CDR3 nucleotides are TGCGCCAGCAGCCAAGATGAAAGGGGAGGGGGCTATGGCTACACCTTC.

This chain connects TRBV6-2 or TRBV6-3 to TRBJ2-5, with TRBD1 matching over 8 bases. CDR3 length: 16 amino acids. The germline V gene has CDR1 MNHEY and CDR2 SVGEGT. The junction had 9 bases not matched to a gene; V was cut back by 4 bases and J by 2 bases. The CDR3 region has the DNA TGTGCCAGCAGTTTTCGCGGACAGGGAATGCAAGAGACCCAGTACTTC. Amino acid sequence: CASSFRGQGMQETQYF.